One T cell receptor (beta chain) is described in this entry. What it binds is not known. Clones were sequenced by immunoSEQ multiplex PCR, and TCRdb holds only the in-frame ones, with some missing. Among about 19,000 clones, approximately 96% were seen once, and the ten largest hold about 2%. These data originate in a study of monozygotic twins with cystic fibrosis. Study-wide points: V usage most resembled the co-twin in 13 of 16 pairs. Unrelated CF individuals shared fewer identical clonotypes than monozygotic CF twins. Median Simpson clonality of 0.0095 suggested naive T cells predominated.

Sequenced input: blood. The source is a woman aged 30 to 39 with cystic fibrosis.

CDR3 in amino acids: CASSQDRRINTEAFF. As DNA, the CDR3 is TGTGCCAGCAGCCAAGATCGGCGGATTAACACTGAAGCTTTCTTT. J is TRBJ1-1 and V is TRBV14, with D unresolved. V lost 0 bases and J lost 2, with 10 bases in between. Germline V lookup: CDR1 SGHDN, CDR2 FVKESK. There are 15 residues in the CDR3.